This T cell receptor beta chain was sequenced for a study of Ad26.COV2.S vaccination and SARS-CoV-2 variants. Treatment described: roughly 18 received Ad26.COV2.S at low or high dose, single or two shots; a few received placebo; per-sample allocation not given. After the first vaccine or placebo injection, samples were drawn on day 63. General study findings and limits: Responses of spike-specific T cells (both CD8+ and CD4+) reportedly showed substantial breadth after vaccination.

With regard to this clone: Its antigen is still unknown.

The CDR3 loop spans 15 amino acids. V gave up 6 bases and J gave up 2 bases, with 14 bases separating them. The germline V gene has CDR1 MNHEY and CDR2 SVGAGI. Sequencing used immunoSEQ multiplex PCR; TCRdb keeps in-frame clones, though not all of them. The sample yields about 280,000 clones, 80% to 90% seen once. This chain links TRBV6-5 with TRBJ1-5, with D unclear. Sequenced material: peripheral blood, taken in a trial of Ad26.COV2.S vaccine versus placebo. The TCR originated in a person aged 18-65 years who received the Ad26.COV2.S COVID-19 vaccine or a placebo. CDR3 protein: CASRPIRVGNQPQHF. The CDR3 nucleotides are TGTGCCAGCAGGCCGATTCGAGTTGGCAATCAGCCCCAGCATTTT.